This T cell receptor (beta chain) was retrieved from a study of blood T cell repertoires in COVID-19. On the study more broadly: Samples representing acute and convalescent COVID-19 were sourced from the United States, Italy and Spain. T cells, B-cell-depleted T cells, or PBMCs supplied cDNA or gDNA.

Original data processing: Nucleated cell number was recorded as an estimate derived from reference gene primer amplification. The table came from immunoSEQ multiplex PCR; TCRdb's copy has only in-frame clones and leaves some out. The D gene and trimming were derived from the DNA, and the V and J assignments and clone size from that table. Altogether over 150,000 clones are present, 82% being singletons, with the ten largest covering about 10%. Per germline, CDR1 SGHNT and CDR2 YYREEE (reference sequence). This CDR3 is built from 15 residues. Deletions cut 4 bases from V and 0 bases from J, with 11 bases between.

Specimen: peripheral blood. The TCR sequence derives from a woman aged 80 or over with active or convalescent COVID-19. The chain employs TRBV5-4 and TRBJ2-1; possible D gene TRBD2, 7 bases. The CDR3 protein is CASSRGAGSYNEQFF. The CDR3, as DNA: TGTGCCAGCAGCCGGGGGGCCGGCTCCTACAATGAGCAGTTCTTC.